The source of this T cell receptor beta chain is a study of shared clonotypes between healthy human individuals (TCRdb year 2020). The study in broad terms: The cohort included a few men and a couple of women between 18 and 49 years of age. For each donor, CD4 naive and CD4 memory were each given three plates, CD8 naive was given two plates, and CD8 memory was given one plate. Blood TCR repertoires of roughly five healthy adults were deeply sequenced to estimate repertoire size and the extent of clonotype sharing between individuals. Libraries were prepared and TCR repertoires were sequenced by different laboratories using diverse techniques, in order to increase sequencing depth and limit assay-specific biases. Leukapheresis yielded between about 0.85 and 9.5 billion PBMCs per donor.

The research as a whole found: The genetic and exposure-history diversity represented was limited by the small number of donors. Based on pairwise subsampling, the degree of clonotype sharing among donors was expected to be affected by sequencing depth. Naive subsets generally had larger estimated clonotype richness than memory subsets. Sharing across a few donors was observed for 5% to 6.5% of naive CD4, under 4% of naive CD8, about 2.3% of memory CD4, and around 0.42% of memory CD8 clonotypes. Rarefaction of sorted-subset datasets indicated incomplete sequencing despite the large sequencing depth. Higher generation probabilities were observed for clonotypes shared by all four sorted-subset donors than for non-shared clonotypes. Only blood was sampled, and tissue TCR repertoires likely differ from those in blood.

A remark on this clone: This clone's antigen is unknown. No base quality values were provided; no much bigger clone lies one nucleotide off.

V is pared back by 1 base and J by 7 bases, with 8 bases lying between the germline termini. Measured from the cysteine to the phenylalanine, the CDR3 is 13 residues long. Only CDR3 DNA remains: 39 bases, in frame from the first base. Via the germline V gene, CDR1 is SGHVS and CDR2 FQNEAQ. The donors were healthy, HIV-negative adults with no recently reported acute infections or vaccinations. Every donor was a Caucasian adult living in Nashville, Tennessee, USA. CD4+ T cells were enriched through magnetic negative selection, after which naive cells were positively selected on CD45RA and the remaining negative fraction served as the memory subset. Blood was obtained by leukapheresis, after which PBMCs were separated by Ficoll-Histopaque density gradient centrifugation and cryopreserved in liquid nitrogen vapor phase. Analytical flow cytometry was used to check the purity and quantity of every magnetically sorted T cell population. Genomic DNA was isolated from every sorted fraction and measured by UV absorbance on a Nanodrop 2000c.

Using the deep immunoSEQ assay, TCR CDR3 regions were amplified from genomic DNA by multiplex PCR. Extracted genomic DNA from each cell subset was spread evenly across all wells of several immunoSEQ 96-well plates, with each plate serving as a replicate. Each replicate PCR for sorted subsets received around 0.2 ug genomic DNA, equal to roughly 33,000 T cell genomes. The purified libraries were quantified using a Qubit 3.0 fluorometer, sized with a Bioanalyzer 2100, and then quantified again using the KAPA Library Quantification kit. A separate single-read 150-cycle Illumina NextSeq 550 flow cell was used to sequence each immunoSEQ 96-well plate. The source study handled its data this way. The immunoSEQ output contained only junctional sequences without quality scores, so filtering could not match that applied to full-length reads. Sequences were annotated with PyIR, a Python wrapper for IgBLAST v1.9, and V/J genes and CDR3 were assigned using IMGT germline references. Reads were filtered out if the reads had weak V/J assignments (E-value above 1e-6), no CDR3, stop codons, out-of-frame junctions, or ambiguous translated residues. V3J clonotypes were defined by identical inferred V gene, J gene, and CDR3 amino acid sequence. To compute the percentage overlap between repertoires, the number of shared unique clonotypes was divided by the size of the smaller repertoire. RTK rarefaction, the Chao1 estimator, and Recon v2.1 estimates of unobserved clonotypes were used to assess repertoire richness. OLGA was used to compute generation probabilities for all TCRbeta clonotypes that the gDNA method yielded from a few donors. Not all clones reach the TCRdb copy of this immuneACCESS table, which keeps in-frame sequences only. Checked studies attribute under half of the gap to unresolved V genes and leave the rest unexplained. The V and J calls and clone size were taken over from that table, and D and trimming were inferred from the DNA. The sample table holds 2 million to 3 million clones, of which approximately 94% were seen once. Roughly 0.15% of the sample goes to the ten largest clones.

This TCR came from a man between 18 and 29 years old in good health. The sequence joins TRBV7-8 to TRBJ1-5, with TRBD1 as a weak D call on 5 bases. Sequencing used naive CD4+ T cells sorted from blood. In the paper's terms, the cell subset or site label means: CD45RA+ positively selected. In nucleotide form, the sequence is TGTGCCAGCAGCTTAGTGGGGCACCAGCCCCAGCATTTT. Translated, this gives CASSLVGHQPQHF.